Below, 17 T cell receptor beta chains from the same sample are listed, as sequenced in a study of post-analysis software for immune sequencing data. Study conclusions and caveats: TRBV5-6, TRBV5-1 and TRBV20-1 belonged to a set of roughly 5 TRBV segments that were more frequent in patients than controls.

These receptors' targets are unknown. Researchers reported that TCR beta cDNA libraries carried unique molecular identifiers. TCRdb processed the PCR reads anew with MiXCR; each CDR3 protein has one entry. Of fewer than 700,000 distinct CDR3 sequences in the sample, roughly 47% were seen once. Sequencing input: blood. All receptors come from a girl between 10 and 17 years old with multiple sclerosis.

The chain carries TRBV4-1 and TRBJ2-7; D may match TRBD1 or TRBD2 (5 bases each). The CDR3 contains 16 residues. V was trimmed by 1 base and J by 2 bases, leaving 15 bases between them. The germline V gene encodes CDR1 MGHRA and CDR2 YSYEKL. The CDR3 region is CASSQAPGPRPYEQYF. CDR3 in DNA: TGCGCCAGCAGCCAAGCGCCGGGACCGAGGCCCTACGAGCAGTACTTC.

This rearrangement joins TRBV9 to TRBJ2-2; 11 nucleotides align to TRBD2. V trimming: 5 bases; J trimming: 5 bases; junction bases outside the gene matches: 5. Germline V gene sequence: CDR1 SGDLS, CDR2 YYNGEE. This CDR3 has 15 amino acids. For the CDR3, the DNA is TGTGCCAGCAGTATCCCTAGCGGGGGGACCGGGGAGCTGTTTTTT. Translated: CASSIPSGGTGELFF.

This clonotype has a handful of counts. The V call is TRBV10-3, the J call TRBJ2-3; no clear D. V shed 3 bases and J shed 6 bases, with 10 bases lying between them. This CDR3 spans 13 amino acids. Germline CDR1 reads ENHRY; CDR2 reads SYGVKD. CDR3 sequence: CAISDIKSDTQYF. The DNA of the CDR3 is TGTGCCATCAGTGATATTAAATCGGATACGCAGTATTTT.

The chain is built from TRBV19 and TRBJ1-2, with 8 nucleotides matching TRBD1. The CDR3 has 12 residues. Germline values: CDR1 LNHDA, CDR2 SQIVND (reference sequence). Trimming at V came to 8 bases and at J to 12 bases, leaving 11 bases not matched to a gene. CDR3 sequence reads: CASAGGANGNTF. CDR3 coding DNA: TGTGCCAGTGCAGGGGGCGCAAATGGAAACACCTTC. Full variable domain (remainder filled in from reference TRBV19 and TRBJ1-2): DGGITQSPKYLFRKEGQNVTLSCEQNLNHDAMYWYRQDPGQGLRLIYYSQIVNDFQKGDIAEGYSVSREKKESFPLTVTSAQKNPTAFYLCASAGGANGNTFGSGTRLTVV.

The chain uses TRBV7-8 and TRBJ2-5, with 9 positions matching TRBD2. The DNA end is more similar to TRBJ2-7, so the J call may be wrong. The CDR3 sequence is 15 residues long. The germline V gene encodes CDR1 SGHVS and CDR2 FQNEAQ. CDR3 nucleotide sequence: TGTGCCAGCAGCACCCCTAGCGGGGTGAATCACGAGCAGTACTTC. Its protein is CASSTPSGVNHEQYF.

V and J are TRBV10-3 and TRBJ2-1; the D gene is possibly TRBD1 (5 bases). The CDR3 has 12 residues. Germline V lookup: CDR1 ENHRY, CDR2 SYGVKD. V lost 7 bases to trimming and J lost 5 bases, with 9 bases between them. The CDR3 DNA follows: TGTGCCATCAAGGACAATAACAATGAGCAGTTCTTC. This translates into CAIKDNNNEQFF.

This chain links TRBV3-1 with TRBJ2-3; D gene unclear. Germline V gene sequence: CDR1 LGHDT, CDR2 YNNKEL (reference sequence). CDR3 length equals 13 residues. V lost 0 bases and J lost 9, with 10 bases in between. As DNA, the CDR3 is TGTGCCAGCAGCCAAGATCGGTGGAAAACGCAGTATTTT. Amino acids: CASSQDRWKTQYF.

The chain uses TRBV20-1 and TRBJ1-5; D is unclear. This CDR3 is built from 13 residues. CDR1 and CDR2 from the germline V gene are DFQATT and SNEGSKA (reference sequence). V was trimmed by 0 bases and J by 4 bases, leaving 7 bases between them. The CDR3 sequence: CSAREVINQPQHF. The DNA of the CDR3 is TGCAGTGCTAGAGAAGTAATAAATCAGCCCCAGCATTTT.

This clonotype was counted a few times. The chain combines TRBV28 with TRBJ2-5, with TRBD1 matching over 8 bases. CDR1 and CDR2 (germline): MDHEN, SYDVKM. The CDR3 is 14 residues long. V was pared by 5 bases and J by 5 bases, with 7 bases of the junction left unmatched. The CDR3 sequence: CASSTGQGWETQYF. The CDR3 DNA is TGTGCCAGCAGTACCGGACAGGGCTGGGAGACCCAGTACTTC.

This rearrangement joins TRBV10-3 to TRBJ2-3; 15 nucleotides align to TRBD2. Trimming cost V 7 bases and J 8 bases; bases outside gene matches: 7. The CDR3 length is 15 residues. Germline CDR1 and CDR2: ENHRY and SYGVKD. In DNA form, the CDR3 reads TGTGCCATCACGGGGACTAGCGGGGGGTTCGGTACGCAGTATTTT. Amino acid sequence: CAITGTSGGFGTQYF.

There are a few counts of this clonotype. The chain has TRBV20-1 and TRBJ2-1; possible D gene TRBD2, 6 bases. The CDR3 runs 16 residues. Germline V lookup: CDR1 DFQATT, CDR2 SNEGSKA (reference sequence). The V end was cut by 3 bases, the J end by 2 bases, with 17 bases between. The CDR3 protein is CSARRPASAPYNEQFF. The CDR3 DNA is TGCAGTGCTAGGAGACCTGCTAGCGCGCCCTACAATGAGCAGTTCTTC.

This chain joins TRBV20-1 and TRBJ2-7; 7 nucleotides line up with TRBD1. Germline V gene sequence: CDR1 DFQATT, CDR2 SNEGSKA (reference sequence). The length of the CDR3 is 15 residues. V lost 1 base and J lost 4; bases outside the gene matches: 10. CDR3 in DNA: TGCAGTGCTAGAGGGACAGGAACCGGTTCTTACGAGCAGTACTTC. Encoded protein: CSARGTGTGSYEQYF.

The chain links TRBV12-3 or TRBV12-4 to TRBJ2-2; TRBD1 matches 8 bases. V trimming: 1 base; J trimming: 6 bases; junction bases outside the gene matches: 4. The CDR3 totals 15 residues. CDR3 amino acids: CASSLGQGAPGELFF. The DNA for the CDR3 is TGTGCCAGCAGTTTAGGCCAGGGGGCGCCCGGGGAGCTGTTTTTT.

The V and J genes are TRBV5-5 and TRBJ2-7; D might be TRBD2 (6 bases). The end of the DNA is better explained by TRBJ2-5, so the J call may be wrong. CDR3 length equals 14 residues. Germline CDR1 is SGHKS and CDR2 is YYEKEE (reference sequence). DNA for the CDR3: TGTGCCAGCAGCGTACTAGCAGGAGAAGAGACCCAGTACTTC. This sequence encodes CASSVLAGEETQYF.

The chain joins TRBV7-2 to TRBJ2-1; D not certain. The CDR3 extends over 11 amino acids. Germline CDR1 SGHTA, CDR2 FQGNSA. Deletions cut 1 base from V and 12 bases from J, with 7 bases between. The chain's CDR3 is CASSLVSGQFF. CDR3 nucleotides: TGTGCCAGCAGCTTAGTGTCTGGGCAGTTCTTC.

This clonotype has only a few counts. The V call is TRBV12-3 or TRBV12-4, the J call TRBJ2-7; perhaps TRBD2 as D (5 bases). CDR3 length equals 15 residues. Trimming took 1 base from V and 2 from J, leaving 12 bases between them. The DNA for the CDR3 is TGTGCCAGCAGTTTAGAAGGAGGAATTGCCTACGAGCAGTACTTC. Encoded protein: CASSLEGGIAYEQYF.

This clonotype has a count of ten or more. J is TRBJ2-1 and V is TRBV6-4; a possible D gene is TRBD2 (5 bases). V lost 2 bases, J lost 0 bases, and 5 bases lay in between. The CDR3 has 14 amino acids. CDR1 and CDR2 (germline): MRHNA, SNTAGT. This CDR3 reads CASSDGSSYNEQFF. The CDR3 DNA reads TGTGCCAGCAGTGACGGGAGCTCCTACAATGAGCAGTTCTTC.